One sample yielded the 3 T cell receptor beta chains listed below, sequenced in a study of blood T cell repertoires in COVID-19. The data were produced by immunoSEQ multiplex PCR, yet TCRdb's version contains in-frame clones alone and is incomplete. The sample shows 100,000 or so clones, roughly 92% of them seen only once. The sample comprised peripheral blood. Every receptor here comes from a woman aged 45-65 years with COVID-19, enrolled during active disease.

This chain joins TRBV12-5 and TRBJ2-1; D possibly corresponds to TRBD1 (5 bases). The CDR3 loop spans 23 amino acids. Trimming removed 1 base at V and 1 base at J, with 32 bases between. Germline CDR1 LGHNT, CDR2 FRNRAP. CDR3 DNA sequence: TGTGCTAGTGGTTTGGATCCGAGTCTGTCAGACAGTCATCAGTACCTTTCCTACAATGAGCAGTTCTTC. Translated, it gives CASGLDPSLSDSHQYLSYNEQFF.

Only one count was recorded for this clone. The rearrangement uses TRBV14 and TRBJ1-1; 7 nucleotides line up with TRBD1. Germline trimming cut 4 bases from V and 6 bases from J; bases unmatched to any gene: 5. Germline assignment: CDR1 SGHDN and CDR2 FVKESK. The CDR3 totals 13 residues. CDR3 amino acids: CASSRQGTAEAFF. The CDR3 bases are TGTGCCAGCAGCCGACAGGGTACCGCTGAAGCTTTCTTT.

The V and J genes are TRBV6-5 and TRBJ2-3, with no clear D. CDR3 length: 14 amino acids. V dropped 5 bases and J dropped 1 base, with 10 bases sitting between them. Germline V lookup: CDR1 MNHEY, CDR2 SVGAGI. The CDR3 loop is CASSRITGTDTQYF. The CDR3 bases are TGTGCCAGCAGTAGAATTACAGGCACAGATACGCAGTATTTT.